This TCR beta chain was sequenced for a study of a mutant IDH1 vaccine in newly diagnosed glioma. Turning to this clone: The antigen is unknown. Different DNA sequences within this sample yield the same CDR3.

Time point here: week 47, end of study. All doses held 300 ug of mutant IDH1 20-mer peptide, with topical imiquimod. Using immunoSEQ multiplex PCR, the repertoire was profiled, and TCRdb retains in-frame clones only, with some absent. The sample includes about 94,000 clones, over 85% seen only once; the top ten take around 0.73%. V was cut by 0 bases and J by 3 bases, with 4 bases left in between. Germline lookup yields CDR1 SGHRS and CDR2 YFSETQ. The CDR3 sequence is 12 residues long. This material consisted of PBMCs, taken from a glioma patient whose treatment included an IDH1 peptide vaccine. The origin of this receptor is a woman aged 45 to 65 with glioma. The chain links TRBV5-1 to TRBJ2-7; D remains ambiguous. The CDR3 loop is CASSLGGYEQYF. The CDR3 DNA is TGCGCCAGCAGCTTGGGCGGCTACGAGCAGTACTTC.